This T cell receptor beta chain stems from a study of spatial heterogeneity in lung cancer. About the study: Across the raw uncorrected reads, a unique TCR and UMI combination was observed, on average, more than ten times.

V was cut by 3 bases and J by 13 bases, with 12 bases left in between. The CDR3 has 11 amino acids. Stated time point: blood at routine non-recurrence follow-up after resection. Whole RNA came from tumor, nontumor lung or frozen PBMC and was sequenced without being sorted. This clonotype has more than one count but fewer than ten. Using its own MiXCR run on the 5' RACE reads, TCRdb lists one record per CDR3 protein. The sample shows around 120,000 distinct CDR3 sequences, 9% to 15% of them seen only once. The genes are TRBV12-3 or TRBV12-4 and TRBJ1-2; no definite D call. Sample: PBMCs, taken at follow-up. The receptor's source is a male donor with early-stage non-small cell lung cancer. The CDR3 protein is CASSFDTGGTF. The CDR3 region has the DNA TGTGCCAGCAGTTTCGACACCGGCGGCACCTTC.